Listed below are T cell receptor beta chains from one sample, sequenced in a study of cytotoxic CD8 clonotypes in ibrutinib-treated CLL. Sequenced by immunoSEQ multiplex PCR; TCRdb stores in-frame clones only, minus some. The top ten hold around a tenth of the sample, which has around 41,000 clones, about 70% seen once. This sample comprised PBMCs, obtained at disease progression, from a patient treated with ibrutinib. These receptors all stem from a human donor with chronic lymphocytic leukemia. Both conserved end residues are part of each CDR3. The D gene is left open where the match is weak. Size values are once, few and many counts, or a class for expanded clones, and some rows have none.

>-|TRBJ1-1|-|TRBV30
CAWSGRQGVTEAFF
TGTGCCTGGAGTGGCCGACAAGGGGTCACTGAAGCTTTCTTT
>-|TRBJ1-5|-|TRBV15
CATSRDYSNQPQHF
TGTGCCACCAGCCGGGACTATAGCAATCAGCCCCAGCATTTT
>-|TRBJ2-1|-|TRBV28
CAGGLTYNEQFF
TGTGCCGGGGGATTGACATACAATGAGCAGTTCTTC
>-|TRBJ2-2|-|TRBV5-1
CASSLGAANTGELFF
TGCGCCAGCAGCTTAGGGGCAGCGAACACCGGGGAGCTGTTTTTT
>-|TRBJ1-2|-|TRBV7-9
CASSFEGGIYGYTF
TGTGCCAGCAGCTTCGAGGGGGGTATCTATGGCTACACCTTC
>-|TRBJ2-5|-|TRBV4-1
CASSQGVWGLKETQYF
TGCGCCAGCAGCCAAGGGGTTTGGGGACTCAAAGAGACCCAGTACTTC
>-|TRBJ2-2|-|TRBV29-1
CRSARDRANRRLWNPGELFF
TGCAGGAGCGCCCGGGACCGAGCCAATCGACGATTGTGGAATCCCGGGGAGCTGTTTTTT
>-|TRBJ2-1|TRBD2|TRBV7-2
CASSPQVLAGGRNEQFF
TGTGCCAGCAGCCCGCAGGTACTAGCGGGGGGGCGAAATGAGCAGTTCTTC
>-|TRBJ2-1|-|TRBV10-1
CASSPDYYNEQFF
TGCGCCAGCTCTCCCGACTACTACAATGAGCAGTTCTTC
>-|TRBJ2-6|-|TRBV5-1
CASSSGTHSGANVLTF
TGCGCCAGCAGCTCCGGGACCCACTCTGGGGCCAACGTCCTGACTTTC
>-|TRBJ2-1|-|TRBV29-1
CSALSANEQFF
TGCAGCGCCCTTTCAGCCAATGAGCAGTTCTTC
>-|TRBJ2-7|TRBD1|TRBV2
CASRTGGYEQYF
TGTGCCAGCCGGACAGGGGGCTACGAGCAGTACTTC
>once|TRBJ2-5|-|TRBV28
CASSLWGRAGREYF
TGTGCCAGCAGTTTATGGGGTAGGGCGGGACGGGAGTACTTC
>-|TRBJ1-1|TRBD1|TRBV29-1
CSALVGTATEAFF
TGCAGCGCCCTCGTAGGGACAGCCACTGAAGCTTTCTTT